What follows describes a single T cell receptor beta chain. In this sample, this clonotype turned up many times. Its antigen is unknown. No base-level quality is on record; no much larger clone is a single base apart. Reading from cysteine to phenylalanine, the CDR3 counts 14 amino acids. Of the read, only the CDR3 DNA is kept; its 42 bases are in frame from base 1. For this chain, trimming is 6 bases at the V end and 9 bases at the J end, and the number of junction bases without a gene match is 4. The data derive from a study of T cells in Graves' hyperthyroidism and ophthalmopathy (dated by TCRdb to the late 2010s). General notes on the study: Peripheral blood was collected at initial diagnosis, before any treatment. The study also compared thyroid tissue and blood T-cell repertoires from more than five Graves' hyperthyroidism patients. Prospective prediction of ophthalmopathy was tested in an independent validation cohort of 18 hyperthyroidism patients and 17 patients who later progressed to ophthalmopathy. After blood sampling, hyperthyroidism patients were treated with methimazole at a starting dose of 30 mg daily, and ophthalmopathy patients were treated with high-dose intravenous methylprednisolone. A discovery cohort of about 96 patients, roughly 43 with Graves' ophthalmopathy and fewer than 65 with stable Graves' hyperthyroidism, was used to find distinguishing TCR V-J signatures. The approximately 100 discovery patients were divided at random into training and test sets in a 7:3 ratio. TCR Vbeta CDR3 sequencing of roughly 140 peripheral blood samples (roughly 43 ophthalmopathy, 75 to 80 hyperthyroidism and roughly 17 progressor patients) is reported in the paper.

Hyperthyroidism patients were newly diagnosed, with disease duration under 2 months, and aged 18 to 65 years. The study excluded patients with uncontrolled infections, other autoimmune diseases, pregnancy or lactation. Diagnoses were established on the basis of clinical symptoms, serum thyroxine and TRAb, thyroid ultrasound, and orbital computed tomography. For progressor patients, blood was drawn at the first diagnosis of hyperthyroidism, before any ophthalmopathy symptoms had appeared. PBMCs were separated from roughly 10 ml of fresh peripheral blood using Ficoll-Paque density gradient centrifugation. Progressor patients were defined as those initially diagnosed with Graves' hyperthyroidism in whom ophthalmopathy developed during follow-up. Total RNA was extracted with Trizol reagent, and quality was checked on an Agilent 2100 Bioanalyzer. The TCR beta CDR3 regions were amplified from RNA transcripts. The first round of RT-PCR for the TCR CDR3 was performed with the HTBI primer set and the Qiagen OneStep RT-PCR kit. Libraries were constructed in a second round of multiplex PCR, after which size selection and purification were performed. Libraries were sequenced paired-end with 100 bp reads on an Illumina HiSeq2000. Regarding the original processing steps: SOAPnuke was used to process the raw data, with reads discarded if the reads contained adapters or uncalled bases, had a mean Phred below 15, or lacked an exact constant-primer or identifier match. High-quality paired reads were merged using COPE v1.2.5, and each unique nucleotide sequence was defined as a clonotype. MiTCR v1.1 was used to align the clonotypes against IMGT TRBV, TRBD and TRBJ reference segments. The analysis was restricted to V-J combinations with a frequency above 0.0001, which together covered roughly 99% of the repertoires. The TCS score was defined as F50 (clonal expansion) divided by E x V (chaos), with BLOSUM62-based TCRdist calculated between CDR3 peptides within each V-J. Welch's t-statistics and random forest reduced around 550 V-J features to about 12, which were used in a naive Bayes classifier (R e1071). The public reads were run again by TCRdb, first through fastp at Q25 and then through MiXCR, and only productive beta chains were kept. Records with the same CDR3 protein are collapsed into one entry carrying the most frequent genes and DNA. Here the V and J calls rest on TCRdb's processing, not on the authors' analysis. The sample table lists under 450,000 distinct CDR3 sequences, 17% of them with a count of one. Around a third of the sample is held by the ten biggest clonotypes.

Points the paper makes about the study in general: Most expanded thyroid clonotypes (frequency above 0.001) were also detected in blood, a finding suggesting that blood repertoires may reflect thyroid immune responses. Sample size was not statistically predetermined, and investigators were not blinded to group allocation. A model built on a 13 V-J signature distinguished ophthalmopathy from stable hyperthyroidism, reaching 87.88% sensitivity and approximately 83% specificity in cross-validation and 80%/75% in testing. In validation, the model predicted progression to ophthalmopathy a median of 6.5 months before onset, with 70% to 71% sensitivity and around 76% specificity.

The chain couples TRBV12-3 or TRBV12-4 to TRBJ2-1; 14 central nucleotides agree with TRBD2. Input material: blood. This clonotype was sampled from a woman aged 25 to 45 with Graves' hyperthyroidism that later progressed to Graves' ophthalmopathy. The nucleotide sequence is TGTGCCAGCAGAGGGACTAGCGGGAGTAGTGAGCAGTTCTTC. Its product reads: CASRGTSGSSEQFF.